These T cell receptor beta chains were read from a single sample in a study. Using its own MiXCR run on the 5' RACE reads, TCRdb lists one record per CDR3 protein. This table holds approximately 44,000 distinct CDR3 sequences, 25% to 35% found once. The sequencing input was memory CD4+ T cells sorted from a lymph node. The receptors shown here come from a female donor with breast cancer. The CDR3 runs from the conserved cysteine through the conserved F or W. The order of the fields is D gene, V gene, clone size, J gene, CDR3 DNA, CDR3 protein. A D gene is named only where the DNA matches it firmly. The listing skips clone size in some rows; elsewhere it reads once, few, many or a size class.

D gene: NA
V gene: TRBV9
clone size: medium-sized
J gene: TRBJ2-5
CDR3 DNA: TGTGCCAGCAGCTCCGGACTGCCCGGGGTAGAGACCCAGTACTTC
CDR3 protein: CASSSGLPGVETQYF

D gene: NA
V gene: TRBV7-3
clone size: few
J gene: TRBJ2-5
CDR3 DNA: TGTGCCAGCAGCTTAAACTTCGGAGAGACCCAGTACTTC
CDR3 protein: CASSLNFGETQYF

D gene: TRBD2
V gene: TRBV3-1
clone size: NA
J gene: TRBJ2-5
CDR3 DNA: TGTGCCAGCAGCCAAGACGGGACTAGCGGGGTTTTC
CDR3 protein: CASSQDGTSGVF

D gene: TRBD2
V gene: TRBV7-9
clone size: NA
J gene: TRBJ2-1
CDR3 DNA: TGTGCCCGCAGGAGGTCTAGCGGGGGGGCCAATGAGCAGTTCTTC
CDR3 protein: CARRRSSGGANEQFF

D gene: NA
V gene: TRBV6-2/TRBV6-3
clone size: many
J gene: TRBJ2-7
CDR3 DNA: TGTGCCAGCAGATCCCTTCGGACTGCCCAGGGTATGTACGGCTACGAGCAGTACTTC
CDR3 protein: CASRSLRTAQGMYGYEQYF

D gene: TRBD1
V gene: TRBV5-8
clone size: NA
J gene: TRBJ1-4
CDR3 DNA: TGTGCCAGCAGCTACGGACAGGGGCCAACTAATGAAAAACTGTTTTTT
CDR3 protein: CASSYGQGPTNEKLFF

D gene: NA
V gene: TRBV3-1
clone size: few
J gene: TRBJ1-1
CDR3 DNA: TGTGCCAGCAGCCAAGGACGGAAGAACACTGAAGCTTTCTTT
CDR3 protein: CASSQGRKNTEAFF

D gene: NA
V gene: TRBV5-5
clone size: NA
J gene: TRBJ2-3
CDR3 DNA: TGTGCCAGCAGCTTTCGTGGGGCCACAGATACGCAGTATTTT
CDR3 protein: CASSFRGATDTQYF

D gene: NA
V gene: TRBV5-1
clone size: few
J gene: TRBJ2-1
CDR3 DNA: TGCGCCAGCGCCCCCCAGGGGCCCGAGTATGAGCAGTTCTTC
CDR3 protein: CASAPQGPEYEQFF

D gene: NA
V gene: TRBV4-2
clone size: NA
J gene: TRBJ1-2
CDR3 DNA: TGTGCCAGCAGCCAAGGGCTTAACTATGGCTACACCTTC
CDR3 protein: CASSQGLNYGYTF

D gene: NA
V gene: TRBV12-3/TRBV12-4
clone size: few
J gene: TRBJ1-5
CDR3 DNA: TGTGCCAGCAGTTTAGGACATATGGTTGGGCCCCAGCATTTT
CDR3 protein: CASSLGHMVGPQHF

D gene: NA
V gene: TRBV13
clone size: NA
J gene: TRBJ2-3
CDR3 DNA: TGTGCCAGCAGCTCCTTGTCCGGCTCTAGCACAGATATGCAGTATTTT
CDR3 protein: CASSSLSGSSTDMQYF

D gene: NA
V gene: TRBV15
clone size: NA
J gene: TRBJ2-3
CDR3 DNA: TGTGCCACCAGCAGAGATGTTGGAGATACGCAGTATTTT
CDR3 protein: CATSRDVGDTQYF

D gene: NA
V gene: TRBV5-1
clone size: few
J gene: TRBJ1-6
CDR3 DNA: TGCGCCAGCAGCTTGGATCATCAAGCCCGATCACCCCTCCACTTT
CDR3 protein: CASSLDHQARSPLHF

D gene: NA
V gene: TRBV7-6
clone size: NA
J gene: TRBJ2-3
CDR3 DNA: TGTGCCAGCAGTAGGCACCTTGGTGGGATTGCAGATACGCAGTATTTT
CDR3 protein: CASSRHLGGIADTQYF

D gene: NA
V gene: TRBV6-1
clone size: NA
J gene: TRBJ2-3
CDR3 DNA: TGTGCCAGCAGTGTGGGGGCCACAGATACGCAGTATTTT
CDR3 protein: CASSVGATDTQYF

D gene: NA
V gene: TRBV3-1
clone size: few
J gene: TRBJ1-3
CDR3 DNA: TGTGCCAGCAGCCAAGGTTACGGGCGCGGAAACACCATATATTTT
CDR3 protein: CASSQGYGRGNTIYF

D gene: NA
V gene: TRBV28
clone size: NA
J gene: TRBJ2-4
CDR3 DNA: TGTGCCAGCAGTGGGTCGGGGCACGGCGATAATAACATTCAGTACTTC
CDR3 protein: CASSGSGHGDNNIQYF

D gene: NA
V gene: TRBV28
clone size: few
J gene: TRBJ2-7
CDR3 DNA: TGTGCCAGCAGTTTGGGGCTAGGTCCCTACGAGCAGTACTTC
CDR3 protein: CASSLGLGPYEQYF

D gene: NA
V gene: TRBV5-1
clone size: few
J gene: TRBJ2-3
CDR3 DNA: TGCGCCAGCAGCTTGGGAGGACTCCCGATACTAGATACGCAGTATTTT
CDR3 protein: CASSLGGLPILDTQYF

D gene: TRBD2
V gene: TRBV11-1
clone size: few
J gene: TRBJ2-5
CDR3 DNA: TGTGCCAGCAGCGACGGACTAGCGGGAGTGGAGACCCAGTACTTC
CDR3 protein: CASSDGLAGVETQYF

D gene: TRBD2
V gene: TRBV5-1
clone size: NA
J gene: TRBJ2-3
CDR3 DNA: TGCGCCAGCAATAGCGGGAGCGGGTCAGATACGCAGTATTTT
CDR3 protein: CASNSGSGSDTQYF

D gene: NA
V gene: TRBV20-1
clone size: few
J gene: TRBJ2-1
CDR3 DNA: TGCAGTGCTAGCGAAGGGAGCCATGAGCAGTTCTTC
CDR3 protein: CSASEGSHEQFF

D gene: NA
V gene: TRBV2
clone size: NA
J gene: TRBJ2-3
CDR3 DNA: TGTGCCAGCAGGAGGGGAGATACGCAGTATTTT
CDR3 protein: CASRRGDTQYF

D gene: TRBD1
V gene: TRBV6-5
clone size: few
J gene: TRBJ2-7
CDR3 DNA: TGTGCCAGCAGTAGGGGACAGGGCGACAACGAGCAGTACTTC
CDR3 protein: CASSRGQGDNEQYF

D gene: NA
V gene: TRBV29-1
clone size: many
J gene: TRBJ1-2
CDR3 DNA: TGCAGCGTTGACCAAGGGGGTTACACCTTC
CDR3 protein: CSVDQGGYTF

D gene: NA
V gene: TRBV7-2
clone size: NA
J gene: TRBJ2-5
CDR3 DNA: TGTACCAGCAGCTTAGGGGGCTATGGAGAGACCCAGTACTTC
CDR3 protein: CTSSLGGYGETQYF

D gene: NA
V gene: TRBV20-1
clone size: NA
J gene: TRBJ1-1
CDR3 DNA: TGCAGTGCTAGAGACCCGGACCTGGGGAACACTGAAGCTTTCTTT
CDR3 protein: CSARDPDLGNTEAFF

D gene: NA
V gene: TRBV20-1
clone size: NA
J gene: TRBJ2-1
CDR3 DNA: TGCAGTGCTACCTCGGACAGCAATGAGCAGTTCTTC
CDR3 protein: CSATSDSNEQFF

D gene: NA
V gene: TRBV2
clone size: NA
J gene: TRBJ1-1
CDR3 DNA: TGTGCCAGCACCCCACGGGGGGCAGGTGGCACTGAAGCTTTCTTT
CDR3 protein: CASTPRGAGGTEAFF

D gene: NA
V gene: TRBV6-6
clone size: few
J gene: TRBJ2-7
CDR3 DNA: TGTGCCAGCAGCCCCGGGGCTACCTACGAGCAGTACTTC
CDR3 protein: CASSPGATYEQYF

D gene: NA
V gene: TRBV28
clone size: NA
J gene: TRBJ2-7
CDR3 DNA: TGTGCCTCCGTGGGGGTTTCCTACGAGCAGTACTTC
CDR3 protein: CASVGVSYEQYF

D gene: NA
V gene: TRBV18
clone size: few
J gene: TRBJ2-3
CDR3 DNA: TGTGCCAGCTCACCGATTGGTTACAGAAACACAGATACGCAGTATTTT
CDR3 protein: CASSPIGYRNTDTQYF

D gene: TRBD2
V gene: TRBV6-1
clone size: NA
J gene: TRBJ2-2
CDR3 DNA: TGTGCCAGCAGGAAGCGGGGGGACACCGGGGAGCTGTTTTTT
CDR3 protein: CASRKRGDTGELFF

D gene: NA
V gene: TRBV29-1
clone size: many
J gene: TRBJ2-3
CDR3 DNA: TGCAGCGTTGGGGCTATGTTGGGAGATACGCAGTATTTT
CDR3 protein: CSVGAMLGDTQYF

D gene: TRBD1
V gene: TRBV10-3
clone size: NA
J gene: TRBJ1-6
CDR3 DNA: TGTGCCATCGGGACAGGGGACTCACCCCTCCACTTT
CDR3 protein: CAIGTGDSPLHF

D gene: NA
V gene: TRBV29-1
clone size: NA
J gene: TRBJ1-5
CDR3 DNA: TGCAGCGTTTCCGGACAGCGAAGCAATCAGCCCCTGCATTTT
CDR3 protein: CSVSGQRSNQPLHF

D gene: TRBD1
V gene: TRBV5-1
clone size: NA
J gene: TRBJ2-1
CDR3 DNA: TGCGCCAGCAGCTTGCTACAGGGGGCGACTAGTGAGCAGTTCTTC
CDR3 protein: CASSLLQGATSEQFF

D gene: NA
V gene: TRBV5-1
clone size: few
J gene: TRBJ1-1
CDR3 DNA: TGCGCCAGCGCGTCCCTTGGGGTCGGGGCCGAAGCTTTCTTT
CDR3 protein: CASASLGVGAEAFF

D gene: NA
V gene: TRBV18
clone size: NA
J gene: TRBJ2-7
CDR3 DNA: TGTGCCAGCTCACCACCGAGGTCTAACCGACCCTCCTACGAGCAGTACTTC
CDR3 protein: CASSPPRSNRPSYEQYF

D gene: TRBD1
V gene: TRBV12-3/TRBV12-4
clone size: NA
J gene: TRBJ2-7
CDR3 DNA: TGTGCCAGCAACCGACAGGGGTCGAACGAGCAGTACTTC
CDR3 protein: CASNRQGSNEQYF

D gene: TRBD2
V gene: TRBV12-3/TRBV12-4
clone size: few
J gene: TRBJ2-1
CDR3 DNA: TGTGCCAGCAGTTTAGTAGCGGGGGCGGACTTCTCCTACAATGAGCAGTTCTTC
CDR3 protein: CASSLVAGADFSYNEQFF

D gene: NA
V gene: TRBV7-3
clone size: many
J gene: TRBJ1-1
CDR3 DNA: TGTGCCAGCAGCTTAAAAAGTAACACTGAAGCTTTCTTT
CDR3 protein: CASSLKSNTEAFF

D gene: NA
V gene: TRBV27
clone size: NA
J gene: TRBJ2-3
CDR3 DNA: TGTGCCAGCAGTTTACGAGGCACAGATACGCAGTATTTT
CDR3 protein: CASSLRGTDTQYF

D gene: NA
V gene: TRBV20-1
clone size: NA
J gene: TRBJ2-7
CDR3 DNA: TGCAGTGCTAGAGAAAAACAGGGAGGCGAGCAGTACTTC
CDR3 protein: CSAREKQGGEQYF

D gene: NA
V gene: TRBV14
clone size: NA
J gene: TRBJ2-3
CDR3 DNA: TGTGCCAGCAGCCCCAATATCGGGGCTACTAGCACAGATACGCAGTATTTT
CDR3 protein: CASSPNIGATSTDTQYF

D gene: NA
V gene: TRBV7-9
clone size: few
J gene: TRBJ2-3
CDR3 DNA: TGTGCCAGCAGCTTAGCCAGCGGTGAGGCAGATACGCAGTATTTT
CDR3 protein: CASSLASGEADTQYF

D gene: NA
V gene: TRBV9
clone size: few
J gene: TRBJ1-5
CDR3 DNA: TGTGCCAGCAGCGTAGACAGGGACGGTGGGGATCAGCCCCAGCATTTT
CDR3 protein: CASSVDRDGGDQPQHF

D gene: NA
V gene: TRBV5-4
clone size: few
J gene: TRBJ2-5
CDR3 DNA: TGTGCCAGCAGCTCCGTGGAGACCCAGTACTTC
CDR3 protein: CASSSVETQYF

D gene: NA
V gene: TRBV10-2
clone size: many
J gene: TRBJ1-1
CDR3 DNA: TGCGCCAGCAGTGATTCTTGGACGGACACTGAAGCTTTCTTT
CDR3 protein: CASSDSWTDTEAFF